What follows describes a single T cell receptor (beta chain). The antigen remains unidentified. The sample belongs to a study of T cells in Graves' hyperthyroidism and ophthalmopathy. General study points: Ophthalmopathy, which appeared later, was predicted by the model a median 6.5 months before onset. In simple terms, a model built on 13 V-J features told ophthalmopathy apart from stable hyperthyroidism. Also found in blood were most expanded thyroid clonotypes above 0.001.

Clinical symptoms, serum thyroxine, TRAb, thyroid ultrasound and orbital computed tomography established diagnosis. Amplified regions were TCR beta CDR3 sequences from RNA transcripts. Researchers ran a first-round RT-PCR on the TCR CDR3 using the HTBI primer set. MiXCR was run by TCRdb on the multiplex PCR reads, yielding one entry per CDR3 protein. The table lists 530,000 or so distinct CDR3 sequences, approximately 17% of them singletons. The TCR comes from a woman younger than 30 with Graves' ophthalmopathy. The sequencing input was blood.

CDR3 loop: CASSTRTSGSSYNEQFF. The CDR3 DNA follows: TGCGCCAGCAGCACCCGGACTAGCGGGAGCTCCTACAATGAGCAGTTCTTC. The rearrangement joins TRBV4-1 to TRBJ2-1; 13 bases are a match to TRBD2. The germline V gene has CDR1 MGHRA and CDR2 YSYEKL. V shed 5 bases and J 0 bases; nucleotides not matched to a gene: 4. CDR3 length equals 17 residues.